The 17 T cell receptor beta chains presented below share a single source sample, sequenced in a study of cytomegalovirus exposure and HLA in healthy donors (dated by TCRdb to 2016 to 2017). Preparation of the library involved the immunoSEQ multiplex PCR assay. For the multiplex PCR, a mixture combining 60 forward primers for TCR Vbeta segments and 13 reverse primers for TCR Jbeta segments was used. This is the immuneACCESS table as TCRdb keeps it, with only in-frame sequences that have V and J called. A part of the clones is gone; compared with another copy, unresolved V genes explain less than half, and the rest is unexplained. This sample holds fewer than 150,000 clones; about 74% were observed only once. 5.8% of the sample goes to the ten largest clones. What was sequenced was PBMCs. Every receptor here comes from a woman aged 50 to 60 in good health and CMV-seropositive.

The rearrangement uses TRBV19 and TRBJ1-5; the match to TRBD1 covers 7 bases. CDR1 and CDR2 (germline): LNHDA, SQIVND (reference sequence). The CDR3 covers 15 residues. Trimming at V came to 1 base and at J to 6 bases, leaving 6 bases not matched to a gene. The CDR3 sequence: CASSIGGTAPQPQHF. In DNA, the CDR3 is TGTGCCAGTAGTATAGGGGGGACAGCCCCTCAGCCCCAGCATTTT.

The rearrangement links TRBV5-1 to TRBJ2-7; maybe TRBD2 (5 bases). V dropped 4 bases and J dropped 0 bases, with 8 bases sitting between them. Germline CDR1 SGHRS, CDR2 YFSETQ. The CDR3 extends over 13 amino acids. CDR3 in amino acids: CASSEGASYEQYF. Here the CDR3 DNA reads TGCGCCAGCAGCGAGGGAGCCTCCTACGAGCAGTACTTC.

This clone is a singleton in its sample. The CDR3 region is CSVTGGLAFYEQYF. The CDR3 coding sequence is TGCAGTGTAACAGGGGGTCTCGCTTTTTACGAGCAGTACTTC. V is TRBV29-1 and J is TRBJ2-7; 8 bases are a match to TRBD1. The CDR3 spans 14 residues. Germline V CDR1 and CDR2: SQVTM, ANQGSEA.

In its sample, this clone was seen once. This rearrangement joins TRBV7-8 to TRBJ2-2, with D perhaps TRBD1 (6 bases). V lost 5 bases and J lost 6, with 7 bases in between. The CDR3 is 12 residues long. Germline CDR1 is SGHVS and CDR2 is FQNEAQ. The CDR3 DNA reads as TGTGCCAGCAGCGCAGGGGCCGGGGAGCTGTTTTTT. It translates to CASSAGAGELFF.

Only a few counts were recorded for this clone. The chain employs TRBV11-3 and TRBJ1-1, with D maybe TRBD1 (5 bases). V lost 5 bases and J 6 bases, leaving 19 bases between the germline ends. The CDR3 covers 15 residues. From germline, CDR1 is SGHNT and CDR2 YENEEA. The CDR3 loop is CASSLGPPWGAEAFF. CDR3 coding DNA: TGTGCCAGCAGCCTAGGCCCCCCCTGGGGGGCTGAAGCTTTCTTT.

This clone was seen a handful of times. V gene TRBV25-1 combines with J gene TRBJ1-1, with D possibly being TRBD1 (5 bases). With 1 base removed from V and 10 bases from J, the gap between germline ends came to 19 bases. Germline V CDR1 and CDR2: MGHDK, SYGVNS. The CDR3 loop spans 15 amino acids. CDR3 loop: CASSESTSSLRAAFF. CDR3 bases: TGTGCCAGCAGTGAATCCACCTCCAGCCTCAGGGCAGCTTTCTTT. Together with reference TRBV25-1 and TRBJ1-1, the CDR3 gives the full variable domain: EADIYQTPRYLVIGTGKKITLECSQTMGHDKMYWYQQDPGMELHLIHYSYGVNSTEKGDLSSESTVSRIRTEHFPLTLESARPSHTSQYLCASSESTSSLRAAFFGQGTRLTVV.

V and J are TRBV15 and TRBJ2-1, with D tentatively TRBD2 (5 bases). The CDR3 covers 16 residues. Germline V lookup: CDR1 LNHNV, CDR2 YYDKDF (reference sequence). Trimming cost V 2 bases and J 1 base, with 12 bases left between them. For the CDR3, the DNA is TGTGCCACCAGCAGAACGGACGGGAAGTCCTACAATGAGCAGTTCTTC. Translated: CATSRTDGKSYNEQFF.

This sequence joins TRBV11-2 and TRBJ1-3, with a tentative D call TRBD1 (5 bases). CDR1 and CDR2 (germline): SGHAT, FQNNGV. The V end lost 3 bases, the J end lost 2 bases, and 11 bases lay between the germline ends. The CDR3 consists of 15 residues. CDR3 residues: CASSFRGGAGNTIYF. The DNA of the CDR3 is TGTGCCAGCAGCTTTAGGGGAGGGGCTGGAAACACCATATATTTT. The full variable domain, its missing parts supplied by reference TRBV11-2 and TRBJ1-3, is EAGVAQSPRYKIIEKRQSVAFWCNPISGHATLYWYQQILGQGPKLLIQFQNNGVVDDSQLPKDRFSAERLKGVDSTLKIQPAKLEDSAVYLCASSFRGGAGNTIYFGEGSWLTVV.

In DNA form, the CDR3 reads TGTGCCAGCAGTTACTCGAGGAGGGAGACCCAGTACTTC. Translating gives CASSYSRRETQYF. The chain uses TRBV6-5 and TRBJ2-5, with a possible D match to TRBD2 (5 bases). The ends were cut back, 0 bases at V and 5 bases at J, with 7 bases in the middle. The CDR3 extends over 13 amino acids. Germline V gene sequence: CDR1 MNHEY, CDR2 SVGAGI.

This chain joins TRBV11-2 and TRBJ2-7; D perhaps matches TRBD2 (7 bases). CDR1 is SGHAT and CDR2 is FQNNGV in the germline V gene. V was cut by 1 base and J by 7 bases, with 23 bases left in between. The length of the CDR3 is 17 residues. The CDR3 protein is CASSLGVGAGAPLEQYF. The CDR3 coding sequence is TGTGCCAGCAGCTTAGGGGTGGGGGCGGGGGCCCCGTTGGAGCAGTACTTC.

The genes are TRBV2 and TRBJ1-5; TRBD1 aligns across 8 bases. V lost 4 bases and J lost 7; bases outside the gene matches: 6. The CDR3 consists of 14 residues. Germline loops: CDR1 SNHLY, CDR2 FYNNEI. The CDR3 bases are TGTGCCAGCAGTGGAACAGGGGGGAGGCAGCCCCAGCATTTT. This codes for CASSGTGGRQPQHF.

This clone was found once. This chain connects TRBV2 to TRBJ1-2, with 8 bases lining up with TRBD1. V lost 3 bases, J lost 4 bases, and 1 base stayed unmatched. Germline CDR1 SNHLY, CDR2 FYNNEI. The CDR3 is made up of 13 amino acids. The DNA for the CDR3 is TGTGCCAGCAGTGACACAGGGGGCTATGGCTACACCTTC. Translated: CASSDTGGYGYTF. The variable domain in full, completed from reference TRBV2 and TRBJ1-2, reads EPEVTQTPSHQVTQMGQEVILRCVPISNHLYFYWYRQILGQKVEFLVSFYNNEISEKSEIFDDQFSVERPDGSNFTLKIRSTKLEDSAMYFCASSDTGGYGYTFGSGTRLTVV.

The chain employs TRBV9 and TRBJ2-7; 7 bases line up with TRBD2. J was trimmed by 3 bases and V by 2 bases; bases with no gene match: 2. CDR3 length: 13 residues. In germline, CDR1 is SGDLS, CDR2 YYNGEE. The CDR3 DNA reads TGTGCCAGCAGCGTCCGGGGGGACTACGAGCAGTACTTC. Translation: CASSVRGDYEQYF. Variable domain in full (rest from reference TRBV9 and TRBJ2-7): DSGVTQTPKHLITATGQRVTLRCSPRSGDLSVYWYQQSLDQGLQFLIQYYNGEERAKGNILERFSAQQFPDLHSELNLSSLELGDSALYFCASSVRGDYEQYFGPGTRLTVT.

This clone has at least ten counts. V gene TRBV7-9 combines with J gene TRBJ1-5, with a possible D match to TRBD1 (5 bases). The V and J ends lost 5 bases and 3 bases respectively, with 11 bases between them. The CDR3 is 14 amino acids. CDR1 is SEHNR and CDR2 is FQNEAQ in the germline V gene (reference sequence). The CDR3 loop is CASSPTVSNQPQHF. DNA for the CDR3: TGTGCCAGCAGCCCGACAGTTTCCAATCAGCCCCAGCATTTT.

CDR3 loop: CASSLGTHNYEQYF. For the CDR3, the DNA is TGTGCCAGCAGCTTAGGGACACACAACTACGAGCAGTACTTC. This sequence joins TRBV7-8 and TRBJ2-7, with D possibly matching TRBD1 (5 bases). Germline CDR1 and CDR2: SGHVS and FQNEAQ. Trimming removed 1 base at V and 3 bases at J, with 10 bases between. The CDR3 spans 14 residues.

The V call is TRBV7-9, the J call TRBJ2-5; a weak D match, TRBD1 (5 bases). The CDR3 runs to 12 residues. Trimming pared 6 bases from V and 3 bases from J, leaving 8 bases between. Per the germline V gene, CDR1 is SEHNR and CDR2 is FQNEAQ (reference sequence). The CDR3 nucleotides read TGTGCCAGCAGAGGGGAAGAAGAGACCCAGTACTTC. It yields the protein CASRGEEETQYF.

This chain uses TRBV30 with TRBJ2-7, with D tentatively TRBD2 (5 bases). CDR3 size: 13 residues. V gave up 4 bases and J gave up 3 bases, with 13 bases separating them. Germline V gene sequence: CDR1 GTSNPN, CDR2 SVGIG (reference sequence). The CDR3 sequence: CAWTLGGFYEQYF. The CDR3 bases are TGTGCCTGGACCCTCGGCGGGTTCTACGAGCAGTACTTC. The whole variable domain, remainder taken from reference TRBV30 and TRBJ2-7, is SQTIHQWPATLVQPVGSPLSLECTVEGTSNPNLYWYRQAAGRGLQLLFYSVGIGQISSEVPQNLSASRPQDRQFILSSKKLLLSDSGFYLCAWTLGGFYEQYFGPGTRLTVT.